This T cell receptor (beta chain) was sequenced for a study of blood T cell repertoires in COVID-19. Study-wide context: Samples representing acute and convalescent COVID-19 were sourced from the United States, Italy and Spain.

Using immunoSEQ multiplex PCR, the repertoire was profiled, and TCRdb retains in-frame clones only, with some absent. There are some 300,000 clones in the sample; 90% to 95% occur only once, and roughly 3.9% lies in the top ten. The CDR3 contains 16 residues. V lost 5 bases and J lost 2, with 18 bases in between. Germline lookup yields CDR1 SGHAT and CDR2 FQNNGV. Individuals drawn from 20 to 25 US areas were roughly 18 to 89 years old. Researchers sorted participants into cohorts using their self-reported clinical history. Exposed study participants had met a COVID-19 case within 2 weeks before entry.

Sequenced sample: PBMCs or T cells enriched from blood (not recorded which). This TCR was recovered from a woman in her twenties or thirties who had been exposed to COVID-19. V is TRBV11-2 and J is TRBJ1-2; D possibly corresponds to TRBD1 (5 bases). DNA for the CDR3: TGTGCCAGCAGCCCCCCCGGGCGGGGGATAAACTATGGCTACACCTTC. This translates into CASSPPGRGINYGYTF.